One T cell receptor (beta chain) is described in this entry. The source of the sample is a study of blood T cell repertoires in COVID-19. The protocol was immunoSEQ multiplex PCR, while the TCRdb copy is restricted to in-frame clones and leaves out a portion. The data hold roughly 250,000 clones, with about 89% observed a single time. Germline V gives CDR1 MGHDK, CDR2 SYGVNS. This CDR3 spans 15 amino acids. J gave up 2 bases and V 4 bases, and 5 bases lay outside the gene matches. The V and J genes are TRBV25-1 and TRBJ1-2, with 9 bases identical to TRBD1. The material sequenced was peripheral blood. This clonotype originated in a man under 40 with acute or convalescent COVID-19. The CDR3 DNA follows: TGTGCCAGCAGTGGCCCCGGGACAGGGAACTATGGCTACACCTTC. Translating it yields CASSGPGTGNYGYTF.